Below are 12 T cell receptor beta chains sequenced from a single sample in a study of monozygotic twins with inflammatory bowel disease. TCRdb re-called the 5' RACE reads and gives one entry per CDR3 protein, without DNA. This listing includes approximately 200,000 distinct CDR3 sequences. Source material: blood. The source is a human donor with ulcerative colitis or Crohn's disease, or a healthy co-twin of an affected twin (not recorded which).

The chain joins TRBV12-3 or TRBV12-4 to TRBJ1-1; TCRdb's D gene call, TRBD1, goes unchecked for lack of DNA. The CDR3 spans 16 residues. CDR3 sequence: CASSYSPGTGNTEAFF.

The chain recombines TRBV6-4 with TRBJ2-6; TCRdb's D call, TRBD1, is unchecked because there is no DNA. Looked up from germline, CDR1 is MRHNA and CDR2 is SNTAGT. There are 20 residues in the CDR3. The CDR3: CASSESNYQGAVRGANVLTF.

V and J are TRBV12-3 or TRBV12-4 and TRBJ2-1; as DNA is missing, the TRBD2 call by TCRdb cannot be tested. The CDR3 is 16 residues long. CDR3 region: CASSPNSGGLYNEQFF.

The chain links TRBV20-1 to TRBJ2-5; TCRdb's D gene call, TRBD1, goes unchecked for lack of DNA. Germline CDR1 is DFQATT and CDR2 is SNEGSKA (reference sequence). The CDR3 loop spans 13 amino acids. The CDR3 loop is CSARGQFQETQYF.

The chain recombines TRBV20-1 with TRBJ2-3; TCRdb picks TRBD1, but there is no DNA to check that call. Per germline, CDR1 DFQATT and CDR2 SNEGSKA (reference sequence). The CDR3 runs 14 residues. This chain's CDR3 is CSVPHAQSTDTQYF.

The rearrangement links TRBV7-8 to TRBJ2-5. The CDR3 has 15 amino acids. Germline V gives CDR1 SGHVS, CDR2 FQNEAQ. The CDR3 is CASSLAFTLRETQYF.

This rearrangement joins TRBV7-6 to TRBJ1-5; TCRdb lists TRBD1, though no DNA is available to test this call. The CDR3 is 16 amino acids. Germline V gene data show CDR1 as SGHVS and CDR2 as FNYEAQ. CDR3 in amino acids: CASSPLPFGIDQPQHF. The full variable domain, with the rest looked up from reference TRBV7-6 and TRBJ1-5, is GAGVSQSPRYKVTKRGQDVALRCDPISGHVSLYWYRQALGQGPEFLTYFNYEAQQDKSGLPNDRFSAERPEGSISTLTIQRTEQRDSAMYRCASSPLPFGIDQPQHFGDGTRLSIL.

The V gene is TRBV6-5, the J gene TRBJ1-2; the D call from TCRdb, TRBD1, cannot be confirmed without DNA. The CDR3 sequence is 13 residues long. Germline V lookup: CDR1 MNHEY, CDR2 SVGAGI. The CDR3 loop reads CASRVPGAYGYTF.

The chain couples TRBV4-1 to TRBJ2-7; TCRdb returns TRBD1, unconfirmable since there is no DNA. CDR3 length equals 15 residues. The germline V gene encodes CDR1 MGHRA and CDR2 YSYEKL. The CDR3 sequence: CASSPNRGMGSEQYF.

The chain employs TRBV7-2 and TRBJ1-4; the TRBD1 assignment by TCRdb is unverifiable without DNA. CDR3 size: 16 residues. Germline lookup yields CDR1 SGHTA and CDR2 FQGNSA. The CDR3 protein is CASSWRGPSTNEKLFF.

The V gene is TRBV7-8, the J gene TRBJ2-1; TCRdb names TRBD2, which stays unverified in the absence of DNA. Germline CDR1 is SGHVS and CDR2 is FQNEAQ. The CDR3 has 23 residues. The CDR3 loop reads CASSYPRGDAFLASGGTYNEQFF.

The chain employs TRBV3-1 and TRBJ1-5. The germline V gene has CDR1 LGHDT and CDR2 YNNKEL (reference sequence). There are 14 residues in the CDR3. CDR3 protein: CASSQDLGLQPQHF.